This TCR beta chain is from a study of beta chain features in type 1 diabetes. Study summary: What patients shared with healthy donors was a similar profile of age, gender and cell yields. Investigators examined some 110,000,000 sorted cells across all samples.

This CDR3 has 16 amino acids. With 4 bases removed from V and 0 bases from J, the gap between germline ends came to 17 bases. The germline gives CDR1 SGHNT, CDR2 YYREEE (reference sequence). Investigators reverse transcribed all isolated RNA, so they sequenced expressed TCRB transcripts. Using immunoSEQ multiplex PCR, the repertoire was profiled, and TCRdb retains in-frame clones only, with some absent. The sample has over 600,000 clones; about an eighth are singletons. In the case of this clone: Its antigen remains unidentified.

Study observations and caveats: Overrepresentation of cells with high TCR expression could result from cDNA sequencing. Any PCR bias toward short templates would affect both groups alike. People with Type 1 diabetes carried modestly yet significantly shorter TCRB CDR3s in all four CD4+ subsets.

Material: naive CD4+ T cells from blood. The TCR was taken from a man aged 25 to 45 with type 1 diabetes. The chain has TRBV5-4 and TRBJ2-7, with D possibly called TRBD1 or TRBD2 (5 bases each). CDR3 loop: CASSTIPGRLSYEQYF. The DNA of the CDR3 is TGTGCCAGCAGCACGATACCGGGACGTCTCTCCTACGAGCAGTACTTC.